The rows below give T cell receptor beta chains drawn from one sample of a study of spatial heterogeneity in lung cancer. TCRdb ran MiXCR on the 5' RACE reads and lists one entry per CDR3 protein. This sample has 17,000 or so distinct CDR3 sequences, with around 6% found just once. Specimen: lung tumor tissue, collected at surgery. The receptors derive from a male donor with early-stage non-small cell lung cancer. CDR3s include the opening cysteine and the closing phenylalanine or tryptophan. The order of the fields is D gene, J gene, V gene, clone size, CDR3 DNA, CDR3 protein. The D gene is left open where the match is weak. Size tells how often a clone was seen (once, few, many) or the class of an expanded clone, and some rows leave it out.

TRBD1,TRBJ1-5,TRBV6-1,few,TGTGCCAGCAAGCCCCTGGGACAGGGGGGGACCCAGCATTTT,CASKPLGQGGTQHF
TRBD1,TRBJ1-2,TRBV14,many,TGTGCCAGCAGCCAGAACCGGGACAGCTATGGCTACACCTTC,CASSQNRDSYGYTF
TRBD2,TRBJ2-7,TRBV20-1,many,TGCAGTGCTAGAACTAGCGTAGACTACGAGCAGTACTTC,CSARTSVDYEQYF
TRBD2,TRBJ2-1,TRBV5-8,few,TGTGCCAGCGCGACTAGCGGGTACAATGAGCAGTTCTTC,CASATSGYNEQFF
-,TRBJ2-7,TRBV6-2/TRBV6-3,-,TGTGCCAGCAGTTACAACCCCTCGTCTGGGGCCAACGAGCAGTACTTC,CASSYNPSSGANEQYF
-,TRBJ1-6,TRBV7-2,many,TGTGCCAGCAGCTTATATCAGGGTCCGGATTCACCCCTCCACTTT,CASSLYQGPDSPLHF
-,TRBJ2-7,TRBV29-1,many,TGCAGCGTTGCTCAGGGGGGCTCCTACGAGCAGTACTTC,CSVAQGGSYEQYF
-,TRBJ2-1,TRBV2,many,TGTGCCAGCAGTGAATGGCCTGACTACAATGAGCAGTTCTTC,CASSEWPDYNEQFF
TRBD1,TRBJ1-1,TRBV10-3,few,TGTGCCATCAGGGACAGGGTCAACACTGAAGCTTTCTTT,CAIRDRVNTEAFF
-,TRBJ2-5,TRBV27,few,TGTGCCAGCAGTTTAGAAAAGCCAGGGGAGCTTCAGACCCAGTACTTC,CASSLEKPGELQTQYF
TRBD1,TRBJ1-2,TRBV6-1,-,TGTGCCAGCAGCCCCCCCCCCGGGACAGGGGAGGACTACACCTTC,CASSPPPGTGEDYTF
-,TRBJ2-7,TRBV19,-,TGTGCCAGTAGTATCATAGGTACGGGTGAGCAGTACTTC,CASSIIGTGEQYF
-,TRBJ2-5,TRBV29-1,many,TGCAGCGTTCGTCGAGATTCCTACAGACCGTATTCCCAGTACTTC,CSVRRDSYRPYSQYF
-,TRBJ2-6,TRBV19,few,TGTGCCAGCGGACAATCTGGGGCCAACGTCCTGACTTTC,CASGQSGANVLTF
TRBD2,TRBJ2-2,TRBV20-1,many,TGCAGTGCTAGTCCTAGCGGGAGGGGGACCGGGGAGCTGTTTTTT,CSASPSGRGTGELFF
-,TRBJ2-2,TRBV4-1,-,TGCGCCAGCAGTATCTTGGGGGGCCCGAACACCGGGGAGCTGTTTTTT,CASSILGGPNTGELFF
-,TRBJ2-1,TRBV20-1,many,TGCAGTGCTAGGGGGGGAGTCTCCTACAATGAGCAGTTCTTC,CSARGGVSYNEQFF
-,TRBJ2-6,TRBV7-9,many,TGTGCCAGCAGCTTAGATCTAGCTGGGGCCAACGTCCTGACTTTC,CASSLDLAGANVLTF
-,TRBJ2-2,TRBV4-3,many,TGCGCCAGCAGCCAAGAAGGGCCCCCGTTAGGTCGCGGGGAGCTGTTTTTT,CASSQEGPPLGRGELFF
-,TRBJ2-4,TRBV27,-,TGTGCCAGCAGTTTAGGGAGGGGACAGTCCTTAGCCAAAAACATTCAGTACTTC,CASSLGRGQSLAKNIQYF
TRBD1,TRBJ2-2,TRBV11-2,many,TGTGCCAGCAGCAAACGAACAGGGGTTCGCACCGAGGAGCTGTTTTTT,CASSKRTGVRTEELFF
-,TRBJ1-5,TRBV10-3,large,TGTGCCATCAGTGAAGGGCAGAATCAGCCCCAGCATTTT,CAISEGQNQPQHF
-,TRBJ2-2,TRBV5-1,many,TGCGCCAGCAGCTTGCAGGGCGGGAATTTCGGGGAGCTGTTTTTT,CASSLQGGNFGELFF
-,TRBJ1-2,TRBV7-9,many,TGTGCCAGCAGCACGGACAACTATGGCTACACCTTC,CASSTDNYGYTF
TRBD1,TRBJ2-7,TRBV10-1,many,TGCGCCAGCAGTGAGTCGGCAGGGGGCCACTACGAGCAGTACTTC,CASSESAGGHYEQYF
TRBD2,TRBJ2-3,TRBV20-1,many,TGCAGTGCTAACCCTAGCGGGAGAGGAGATACGCAGTATTTT,CSANPSGRGDTQYF
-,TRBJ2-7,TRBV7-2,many,TGTGCCAGCAGGGTCGCGTCGGCCAGCTCCTACGAGCAGTACTTC,CASRVASASSYEQYF
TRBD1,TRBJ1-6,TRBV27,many,TGTGCCAGCAGTTTGTTGAGAGGGGGCTTGGATTCACCCCTCCACTTT,CASSLLRGGLDSPLHF
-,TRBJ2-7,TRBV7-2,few,TGTGCCAGCAGCTCAGATCGGACTACCGTCTACGAGCAGTACTTC,CASSSDRTTVYEQYF
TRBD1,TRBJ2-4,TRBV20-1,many,TGCAGTGCTAGAGGGACAGGGAGGTACATTCAGTACTTC,CSARGTGRYIQYF
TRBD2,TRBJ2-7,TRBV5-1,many,TGCGCCAGCAGCTCCGGTTTAACTAGCGGGGGTGTCTACGAGCAGTACTTC,CASSSGLTSGGVYEQYF
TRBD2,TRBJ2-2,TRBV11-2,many,TGTGCCAGCAGCTTAGCTAGCGGGGGGCCCCTGAACACCGGGGAGCTGTTTTTT,CASSLASGGPLNTGELFF
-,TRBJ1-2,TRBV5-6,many,TGTGCCAGCAGCCTGCCACCGGGGGGCTACACCTTC,CASSLPPGGYTF
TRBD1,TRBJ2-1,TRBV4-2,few,TGTGCCAGCAGCCATGGGGACAGGTCGAATGAGCAGTTCTTC,CASSHGDRSNEQFF
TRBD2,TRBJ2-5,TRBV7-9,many,TGTGCCAGCAGCTTAGGCCAGCGGGGGGGCCTTTCAGAGACCCAGTACTTC,CASSLGQRGGLSETQYF
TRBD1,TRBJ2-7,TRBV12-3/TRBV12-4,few,TGTGCCAGCAGGGCGACAGGGAGCTCCTACGAGCAGTACTTC,CASRATGSSYEQYF
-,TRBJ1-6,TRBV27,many,TGTGCCAGCAGGGGGGGAGGCGGTTCACCCCTCCACTTT,CASRGGGGSPLHF
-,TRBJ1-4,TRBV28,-,TGTGCCAGCAGTTTTTTCAAGGGAGGAACTAATGAAAAACTGTTTTTT,CASSFFKGGTNEKLFF
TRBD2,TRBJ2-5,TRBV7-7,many,TGTGCTAGCAGCTTATTCCCTAGACTAGCGGGAGTCGCGGAGACCCAGTACTTC,CASSLFPRLAGVAETQYF
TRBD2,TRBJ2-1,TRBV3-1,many,TGTGCCAGCAGACGTCATGGGACTAGCGGTTACAATGAGCAGTTCTTC,CASRRHGTSGYNEQFF
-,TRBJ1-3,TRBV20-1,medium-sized,TGCAGTGCTAGAGATCCCAGCGGAAGCTCTGGAAACACCATATATTTT,CSARDPSGSSGNTIYF
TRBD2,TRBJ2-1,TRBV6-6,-,TGTGCCAGCAGCCCGACTAGCGGGATCCCCTACAATGAGCAGTTCTTC,CASSPTSGIPYNEQFF
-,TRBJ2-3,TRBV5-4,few,TGTGCCAGCAGCCCCGGACCCCTCGGATCAGATACGCAGTATTTT,CASSPGPLGSDTQYF
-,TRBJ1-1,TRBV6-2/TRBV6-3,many,TGTGCCAGCAAAATAGGGTGGTACACTGAAGCTTTCTTT,CASKIGWYTEAFF
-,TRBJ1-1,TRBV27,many,TGTGCCAGCAGTTTCAGTCGGCGGGGGGGTTTGGCTGAAGCTTTCTTT,CASSFSRRGGLAEAFF
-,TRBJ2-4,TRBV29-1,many,TGCAGCGTTGAAGAGGGAGCCAAAAACATTCAGTACTTC,CSVEEGAKNIQYF
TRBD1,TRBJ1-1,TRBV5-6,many,TGTGCCAGCAGTTGGGGACAGGGCTGGACTGAAGCTTTCTTT,CASSWGQGWTEAFF
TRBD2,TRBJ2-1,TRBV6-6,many,TGTGCCAGCAGGAGTACTGTAGCGGGTTCTTACAATGAGCAGTTCTTC,CASRSTVAGSYNEQFF
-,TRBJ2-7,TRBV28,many,TGTGCCAGCAGTTTTTTGGGGACGGGAACCTACGAGCAGTACTTC,CASSFLGTGTYEQYF
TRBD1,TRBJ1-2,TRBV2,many,TGTGCCAGCTATCCGGGACAGCCAGGAAACTATGGCTACACCTTC,CASYPGQPGNYGYTF
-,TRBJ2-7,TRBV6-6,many,TGTGCCAGCAGTTACGGGAAGGGCAGGGAAAACGAGCAGTACTTC,CASSYGKGRENEQYF
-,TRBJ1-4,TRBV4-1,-,TGCGCCAGCAGCCAAGATTGGGCGAATGAAAAACTGTTTTTT,CASSQDWANEKLFF
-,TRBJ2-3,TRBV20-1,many,TGCAGTGCTATCAGACTTACCTCCATGAGCACAGATACGCAGTATTTT,CSAIRLTSMSTDTQYF